These 4 T cell receptor beta chains originate from one sample sequenced in a study of blood T cell repertoires in COVID-19. Sequencing was performed with immunoSEQ multiplex PCR; in TCRdb, only in-frame clones are kept and a portion is missing. The sample carries more than 100,000 clones, roughly 84% recorded once. The sequenced material came from PBMCs or T cells enriched from blood (not recorded which). Every receptor here comes from a woman under 40 who had recovered from COVID-19.

This clone was recorded once. This chain joins TRBV27 and TRBJ1-2; D not certain. Trimming removed 4 bases at V and 5 bases at J, with 5 bases between. Germline values: CDR1 MNHEY, CDR2 SMNVEV (reference sequence). The CDR3 loop spans 11 amino acids. The CDR3 protein is CASSSGYGYTF. CDR3 DNA: TGTGCCAGCAGTTCGGGGTATGGCTACACCTTC.

The chain joins TRBV4-2 to TRBJ1-3, with D possibly TRBD1 on 6 matching bases. The V gene's germline CDR1 is LGHNA and CDR2 YNFKEQ. This CDR3 comprises 13 residues. V lost 7 bases to trimming and J lost 3 bases, with 10 bases between them. The chain's CDR3 is CASNQGSGNTIYF. The CDR3, as DNA: TGTGCCAGCAACCAGGGGAGTGGAAACACCATATATTTT.

The chain uses TRBV5-1 and TRBJ2-5; 11 bases line up with TRBD1. The CDR3 loop spans 14 amino acids. The germline V gene encodes CDR1 SGHRS and CDR2 YFSETQ. The V segment lost 4 bases and the J segment 5 bases; nucleotides outside the gene matches: 4. The CDR3 region is CASSPGTGGETQYF. CDR3 bases: TGCGCCAGCAGCCCGGGGACAGGGGGGGAGACCCAGTACTTC.

The rearrangement joins TRBV2 to TRBJ2-7; 8 positions match TRBD1. CDR1 and CDR2 from the germline V gene are SNHLY and FYNNEI. This CDR3 contains 18 residues. V lost 2 bases and J lost 4; bases outside the gene matches: 16. The CDR3 DNA sequence: TGTGCCAGCAGTGAAAGTGGCAGGGGGCAATCCGGGGCATACGAGCAGTACTTC. Its protein product is CASSESGRGQSGAYEQYF.